The TCR beta chain under discussion was sequenced for a study of blood T cell repertoires in COVID-19. Across about two dozen US areas, participants ranged in age from roughly 18 to 95 years. This CDR3 spans 13 amino acids. With 5 bases removed from V and 6 bases from J, the gap between germline ends came to 14 bases. This clone showed up just a few times. Here immunoSEQ multiplex PCR was the method, and the copy in TCRdb shows in-frame clones only, minus some. The table has about 430,000 clones, 70% to 90% seen once. The V gene is TRBV12-3 or TRBV12-4, the J gene TRBJ2-7; no definite D call. Material: PBMCs or T cells enriched from blood (not recorded which). This sequence originates from a woman younger than 35 who had been exposed to COVID-19. CDR3 region: CASSPNRVREQYF. The CDR3 bases are TGTGCCAGCAGTCCAAACCGGGTTCGCGAGCAGTACTTC.